This TCR beta chain was captured by sequencing in a study of blood T cell repertoires in COVID-19. Study context: The samples span acute and convalescent COVID-19 from the United States, Italy and Spain.

Only in-frame clones appear in the TCRdb table, and some are missing; sequencing was by immunoSEQ multiplex PCR. The table has 150,000 to 250,000 clones, around 79% seen once. This clone has more than one count but fewer than ten. This TCR came from a woman between 40 and 50 years old with COVID-19, enrolled during active disease. Sequencing input: peripheral blood.

The CDR3 here is CATDRGRNTEAFF. CDR3 DNA sequence: TGTGCCACCGACAGGGGCCGGAACACTGAAGCTTTCTTT. The chain joins TRBV19 to TRBJ1-1, with 8 bases matching TRBD1. Looked up from germline, CDR1 is LNHDA and CDR2 is SQIVND (reference sequence). The CDR3 is 13 residues long. The V and J ends lost 10 bases and 1 base, in that order; junction bases with no gene match: 5.